These 21 T cell receptor beta chains originate from one sample sequenced in a study of cytomegalovirus exposure and HLA in healthy donors (dated by TCRdb to about 2017). The protocol used for the library was the immunoSEQ multiplex PCR assay. For the multiplex PCR, a mixture combining 60 forward primers for TCR Vbeta segments and 13 reverse primers for TCR Jbeta segments was used. TCRdb mirrors the immuneACCESS table, restricted to in-frame sequences. Some clones are absent from its copies; in checked studies, under half trace to an unresolved V gene, and the reason for the others is unknown. The sample records approximately 150,000 clones, 75% to 90% of which are singletons. Of the sample, roughly 5% is held by the ten largest clones. Sequences were obtained from PBMCs. The receptors were gathered from a man aged 25-45 years in good health and CMV-seronegative.

J is TRBJ2-1 and V is TRBV15; D gene unclear. The length of the CDR3 is 15 residues. V lost 0 bases, J lost 4 bases, and 10 bases lay in between. The germline V gene encodes CDR1 LNHNV and CDR2 YYDKDF (reference sequence). The CDR3: CATSREAVSYNEQFF. The CDR3 bases are TGTGCCACCAGCAGAGAGGCGGTGTCGTACAATGAGCAGTTCTTC.

The chain recombines TRBV4-3 with TRBJ1-5; no firm D call. The germline gives CDR1 LGHNA, CDR2 YSLEER. The CDR3 is 13 residues long. V was pared by 1 base and J by 7 bases, with 8 bases between. The CDR3 here is CASSQGAGQPQHF. The DNA for the CDR3 is TGCGCCAGCAGCCAAGGCGCGGGACAGCCCCAGCATTTT.

The J gene is TRBJ2-3, the V gene TRBV19; unclear D gene. Germline loops: CDR1 LNHDA, CDR2 SQIVND (reference sequence). The CDR3 is made up of 11 amino acids. The ends were cut back, 7 bases at V and 6 bases at J, with 8 bases in the middle. The CDR3 is CASKVGDTQYF. In DNA, the CDR3 is TGTGCCAGTAAGGTGGGCGATACGCAGTATTTT.

The rearrangement joins TRBV7-6 to TRBJ1-1, with 10 bases identical to TRBD1. Trimming took 1 base from V and 4 from J; bases not matched to a gene: 3. Germline V lookup: CDR1 SGHVS, CDR2 FNYEAQ. The CDR3 has 15 residues. The CDR3 region is CASSLGTGGFTEAFF. CDR3 bases: TGTGCCAGCAGCTTAGGGACAGGGGGTTTCACTGAAGCTTTCTTT.

The J gene is TRBJ2-7, the V gene TRBV11-1; possible D gene TRBD2, 6 bases. The CDR3 is 15 residues long. V lost 5 bases, J lost 9 bases, and 23 bases lay in between. CDR1 is SGHAT, CDR2 FQDESV, per germline (reference sequence). The CDR3: CASSHTPRLDRGQYF. CDR3 bases: TGTGCCAGCAGCCATACCCCCCGACTAGATAGGGGGCAGTACTTC.

The J gene is TRBJ1-1, the V gene TRBV28; D gene unclear. CDR1 is MDHEN, CDR2 SYDVKM, per germline. Trimming cost V 6 bases and J 1 base, with 12 bases left between them. This CDR3 spans 14 amino acids. CDR3 sequence reads: CASSPSGGNTEAFF. In DNA, the CDR3 is TGTGCCAGCAGCCCGTCGGGTGGGAACACTGAAGCTTTCTTT.

This clone was detected only a few times. This sequence joins TRBV7-8 and TRBJ2-7, with D maybe TRBD2 (6 bases). CDR3 size: 15 residues. Germline V CDR1 and CDR2: SGHVS, FQNEAQ. Trimming took off 5 bases at V and 3 bases at J, with 17 bases between the two ends. CDR3 DNA: TGTGCCAGCAGCCTTAGCGGCCCGGGCAACTACGAGCAGTACTTC. Its protein product is CASSLSGPGNYEQYF.

The table lists this clone with a few counts. CDR3 protein: CASSIGTDSNTGELFF. Written as DNA, the CDR3 is TGTGCCAGTAGTATAGGGACAGACTCGAACACCGGGGAGCTGTTTTTT. The V call is TRBV19, the J call TRBJ2-2, with D possibly being TRBD1 (6 bases). V dropped 1 base and J dropped 0 bases, with 9 bases sitting between them. Germline-derived CDR1 and CDR2 are LNHDA and SQIVND (reference sequence). CDR3 size: 16 residues.

The chain has TRBV27 and TRBJ1-6; D may be TRBD1 (5 bases). There are 12 residues in the CDR3. Germline CDR1 is MNHEY and CDR2 is SMNVEV (reference sequence). The CDR3 region has the DNA TGTGCGTCAGGGATCTATAATTCACCCCTCCACTTT. Encoded protein: CASGIYNSPLHF.

The sample holds one count of this clone. The chain joins TRBV23-1 to TRBJ1-1; tentatively, D is TRBD1 (6 bases). TRBV23-1 is filed as an ORF, its function uncertain. The CDR3 spans 17 residues. Deletions cut 5 bases from V and 1 base from J, with 20 bases between. The chain's CDR3 is CASSWAGRGNPNTEAFF. The CDR3 DNA reads TGCGCCAGCAGTTGGGCAGGGAGGGGGAATCCGAACACTGAAGCTTTCTTT.

The V and J genes are TRBV27 and TRBJ1-2; D is unclear. The germline gives CDR1 MNHEY, CDR2 SMNVEV (reference sequence). This CDR3 has 12 amino acids. V lost 8 bases and J 8 bases, leaving 15 bases between the germline ends. The CDR3 coding sequence is TGTGCCAGCCATTCAATCGGGGAGGGCTACACCTTC. Translation gives CASHSIGEGYTF.

This chain connects TRBV2 to TRBJ2-5; a possible D gene is TRBD2 (6 bases). CDR3 length equals 12 residues. CDR1 is SNHLY and CDR2 is FYNNEI in the germline V gene. V was pared by 3 bases and J by 9 bases, with 11 bases between. In DNA form, the CDR3 reads TGTGCCAGCAGTGATCCACCGGGGGCCCAGTACTTC. Protein sequence: CASSDPPGAQYF.

The chain links TRBV15 to TRBJ1-2, with TRBD1 matching over 10 bases. This CDR3 has 15 residues. Germline CDR1 is LNHNV and CDR2 is YYDKDF (reference sequence). With V trimmed by 5 bases and J by 4 bases, 7 bases remained unmatched. CDR3 sequence: CATSADRGTGYGYTF. The CDR3 bases are TGTGCCACCAGCGCGGACAGGGGGACGGGCTATGGCTACACCTTC.

The genes are TRBV7-3 and TRBJ2-7; D is perhaps TRBD2 (5 bases). The CDR3 is 16 residues long. Looked up from germline, CDR1 is SGHTA and CDR2 is FQGTGA. The V and J ends lost 5 bases and 3 bases respectively, with 20 bases between them. The CDR3 protein is CASSPGWTEGIYEQYF. For the CDR3, the DNA is TGTGCCAGCAGCCCGGGCTGGACTGAAGGTATCTACGAGCAGTACTTC.

This clone was detected once. This chain joins TRBV9 and TRBJ1-6; D might be TRBD1 (6 bases). The ends were cut back, 4 bases at V and 8 bases at J, with 16 bases in the middle. The CDR3 consists of 15 residues. CDR1 is SGDLS, CDR2 YYNGEE, per germline. The CDR3 nucleotides are TGTGCCAGCAGCTTTCGACAGGCGGGGGATTCACCCCTCCACTTT. Its translation: CASSFRQAGDSPLHF.

This clone was counted a few times. The genes are TRBV7-2 and TRBJ1-5; D call uncertain. V lost 6 bases to trimming and J lost 5 bases, with 8 bases between them. The CDR3 contains 12 residues. Per the germline V gene, CDR1 is SGHTA and CDR2 is FQGNSA. CDR3 coding DNA: TGTGCCAGCAGTTTCTCCTATCAGCCCCAGCATTTT. Translation gives CASSFSYQPQHF.

This chain connects TRBV10-3 to TRBJ1-5, with 8 bases fitting TRBD1. Germline values: CDR1 ENHRY, CDR2 SYGVKD. CDR3 length equals 18 residues. Trimming took 0 bases from V and 6 from J; bases not matched to a gene: 13. The CDR3 region has the DNA TGTGCCATCAGTGAGTCTAAAGGGTCGTACAGGGGGGGTCAGCCCCAGCATTTT. This translates into CAISESKGSYRGGQPQHF.

The genes are TRBV28 and TRBJ1-1; the match to TRBD1 covers 7 bases. V shed 5 bases, J shed 1 base, and the junction held 4 bases outside the gene matches. The CDR3 consists of 14 residues. The germline CDR1 and CDR2 sequences are MDHEN and SYDVKM. CDR3 protein: CASSRQGWNTEAFF. The CDR3 DNA reads TGTGCCAGCAGTCGACAGGGTTGGAACACTGAAGCTTTCTTT.

The rearrangement links TRBV9 to TRBJ1-1, with 9 positions matching TRBD1. Germline V lookup: CDR1 SGDLS, CDR2 YYNGEE. This CDR3 contains 17 residues. Losses at the gene ends were 0 bases for V and 4 bases for J; bases not matched to a gene: 10. This chain's CDR3 is CASSVDPSTGGGTEAFF. For the CDR3, the DNA is TGTGCCAGCAGCGTAGATCCCTCGACAGGGGGTGGCACTGAAGCTTTCTTT.

The chain carries TRBV28 and TRBJ2-7, with TRBD1 as a possible D gene (6 bases). Trimming took 3 bases from V and 3 from J, leaving 12 bases between them. The germline gives CDR1 MDHEN, CDR2 SYDVKM. The CDR3 consists of 14 residues. CDR3 nucleotide sequence: TGTGCCAGCAGTTTCCAGGGGCAGAGCTACGAGCAGTACTTC. It yields the protein CASSFQGQSYEQYF.

The chain links TRBV7-2 to TRBJ1-2; D remains ambiguous. The CDR3 loop spans 14 amino acids. Trimming cost V 0 bases and J 3 bases, with 8 bases left between them. Germline V gene data show CDR1 as SGHTA and CDR2 as FQGNSA. CDR3 in DNA: TGTGCCAGCAGCTTAGCAGGACTGGACTATGGCTACACCTTC. Protein product: CASSLAGLDYGYTF.